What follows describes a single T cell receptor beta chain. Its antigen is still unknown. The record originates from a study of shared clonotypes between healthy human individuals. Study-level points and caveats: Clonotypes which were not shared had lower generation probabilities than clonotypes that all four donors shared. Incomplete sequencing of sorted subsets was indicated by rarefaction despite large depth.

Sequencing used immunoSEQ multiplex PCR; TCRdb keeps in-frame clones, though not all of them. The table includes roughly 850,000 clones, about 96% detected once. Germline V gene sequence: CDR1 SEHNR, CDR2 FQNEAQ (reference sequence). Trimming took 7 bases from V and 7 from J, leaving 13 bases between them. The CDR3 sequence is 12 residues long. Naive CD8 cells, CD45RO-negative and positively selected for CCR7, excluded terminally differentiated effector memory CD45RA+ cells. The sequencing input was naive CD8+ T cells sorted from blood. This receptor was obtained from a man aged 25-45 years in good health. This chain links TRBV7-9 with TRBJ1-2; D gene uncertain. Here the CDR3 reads CASTEREVGYTF. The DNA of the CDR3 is TGTGCCAGCACCGAGAGGGAGGTTGGCTACACCTTC.